The T cell receptor beta chain described here comes from a study of T cells in Graves' hyperthyroidism and ophthalmopathy. Germline V lookup: CDR1 SGHAT, CDR2 FQNNGV. The CDR3 covers 17 residues. Unmatched junction bases numbered 9, after V lost 3 bases and J lost 2 bases. With respect to this clonotype: Its cognate antigen is unknown.

Uncontrolled infections, other autoimmune diseases, pregnancy or lactation led to exclusion of patients. Regions amplified from RNA transcripts were the TCR beta CDR3 regions. Using the HTBI primer set, a first-round RT-PCR was run on the TCR CDR3. TCRdb re-called the multiplex PCR reads through MiXCR, storing one row per CDR3 protein. The sample consists of 550,000 to 850,000 distinct CDR3 sequences, roughly 20% of them appearing once. Study-wide points: Ophthalmopathy and stable hyperthyroidism were told apart by a 13 V-J model.

This sequence originates from a woman aged 45-65 years with Graves' hyperthyroidism that later progressed to Graves' ophthalmopathy. The gene calls are TRBV11-2 and TRBJ2-3; 9 nucleotides match TRBD2. Source material: blood. The CDR3 spells CASSFPQRGAPTDTQYF. In nucleotides, the CDR3 is TGTGCCAGCAGCTTTCCTCAGCGGGGGGCTCCCACAGATACGCAGTATTTT.